This T cell receptor beta chain was observed in a study of T-cell reconstitution after alpha-beta-depleted transplantation in children (dated by TCRdb to between 2015 and 2016). Study-wide context: Using TCR repertoire profiling, the study quantitatively followed how T-cell immune reconstitution unfolded in children after TCRalphabeta/CD19-depleted allogeneic hematopoietic cell transplantation.

The method behind the library was PCR. The listed sequencing device is Illumina HiSeq 2500. TCR libraries were prepared with molecular barcoding, using unique molecular identifiers to normalize TCRbeta repertoire quantification. TCRdb applied fastp at Q25 and MiXCR to the public reads, then kept only in-frame beta chains. When rows share a CDR3 protein, they turn into one entry using the most common DNA and genes. Across this sample there are fewer than 550,000 distinct CDR3 sequences, with about an eighth seen only once. Around 13% of the sample is taken by the ten largest. General conclusions and limits of the study: In some patients, the high TCRbeta diversity seen at day 60 was put down to recipient T cells and intrathymic progenitors that had survived conditioning. About two months after transplant, the apparently early recovery of alphabetaT-cell counts reportedly depended on just several hundred clones that had expanded rapidly and came from non-depleted graft cells. Over subsequent months, a decline in hyperexpanded clone frequencies was noted, and after one year, T-cell counts and TCRbeta diversity were mostly ascribed to newly produced T cells.

In the case of this clonotype: The antigen it recognizes is unknown. Per-base qualities were not stored, and no clone one base away is much larger.

The treatment or condition label here, explained by the study, means: allogeneic hematopoietic cell transplantation with graft depleted of TCRalphabeta T cells and CD19 B cells. The children who served as transplant recipients had been given grafts of TCRalphabeta/CD19-depleted allogeneic hematopoietic cells. The CDR3 covers 20 residues, taking in both the cysteine and the phenylalanine. This entry keeps only the CDR3 DNA: 60 bases, framed from base 1. At the junction V is shortened by 0 bases and J by 5 bases; bases outside the gene matches: 10. The germline V gene supplies CDR1 SGHTA and CDR2 FQGTGA.

The specimen was PBMCs, mostly from graft donor cells, collected 180 days after TCRalphabeta/CD19-depleted stem cell transplant. The sequence links TRBV7-3 to TRBJ2-1; 16 bases in the middle match TRBD2. The receptor was derived from a female patient between 2 and 15 years old who had a stem cell transplant for aplastic anemia, so the T cells may come from the graft donor. The CDR3 region has the sequence CASSLTVSGLAGGPHNEQFF. The bases are TGTGCCAGCAGCTTAACGGTTTCGGGACTAGCGGGAGGGCCACACAATGAGCAGTTCTTC. Reference TRBV7-3 and TRBJ2-1 genes cover what lies past the CDR3, so the full variable domain is GAGVSQTPSNKVTEKGKYVELRCDPISGHTALYWYRQSLGQGPEFLIYFQGTGAADDSGLPNDRFFAVRPEGSVSTLKIQRTERGDSAVYLCASSLTVSGLAGGPHNEQFFGPGTRLTVL.